This T cell receptor (beta chain) was identified in a study of a mutant IDH1 vaccine in newly diagnosed glioma. About the research overall: Former treatment meant radiotherapy, temozolomide, or both; the majority had gotten both.

Sequencing was performed with immunoSEQ multiplex PCR; in TCRdb, only in-frame clones are kept and a portion is missing. The sample records approximately 50,000 clones, roughly nine tenths being singletons. Details on this clone: Antigen unknown.

The CDR3 extends over 18 amino acids. The germline V gene has CDR1 SEHNR and CDR2 FQNEAQ (reference sequence). Trimming at V came to 0 bases and at J to 0 bases, leaving 8 bases not matched to a gene. Time point defined: week 35, safety follow-up. The investigators gave 300 ug of mutant IDH1 20-mer peptide in each vaccine dose, together with topical imiquimod. The source was PBMCs, collected from a glioma patient whose treatment included an IDH1 peptide vaccine. This chain connects TRBV7-9 to TRBJ1-3; 7 nucleotides match TRBD1. This clonotype was obtained from a middle-aged man with glioma. The CDR3 is CASSLARVTGFSGNTIYF. CDR3 nucleotide sequence: TGTGCCAGCAGCTTAGCGAGAGTGACAGGGTTCTCTGGAAACACCATATATTTT.